These T cell receptor beta chains were read from a single sample in a study of Ad26.COV2.S vaccination and SARS-CoV-2 variants. TCRdb keeps only in-frame clones here, not all; method: immunoSEQ multiplex PCR. The sample comprises 430,000 or so clones, roughly 90% of which are singletons, and over 9% rests with the top ten. The material sequenced was peripheral blood, taken in a trial of Ad26.COV2.S vaccine versus placebo. The receptors originated from a person aged 18-60 years who received the Ad26.COV2.S COVID-19 vaccine or a placebo. The CDR3 runs from the conserved cysteine through the conserved F or W. Fields, in order: D gene, V gene, clone size, J gene, CDR3 DNA, CDR3 protein. The D gene is left open where the match is weak. Clone size is given for some rows only: seen once, a few or many times, or a class if the clone is expanded.

d_gene: TRBD2
v_gene: TRBV5-4
abundance: NA
j_gene: TRBJ2-2
CDR3nt: TGTGCCAGCAGCCCCGGAGGGCTAGCGGGAGTTGTGAACGGGGAGCTGTTTTTT
CDR3aa: CASSPGGLAGVVNGELFF

d_gene: TRBD2
v_gene: TRBV28
abundance: few
j_gene: TRBJ2-7
CDR3nt: TGTGCCAGCATTCGGGGCGGGAGCTCCTACGAGCAGTACTTC
CDR3aa: CASIRGGSSYEQYF

d_gene: NA
v_gene: TRBV6-2/TRBV6-3
abundance: NA
j_gene: TRBJ1-5
CDR3nt: TGTGCCAGCAGCACGGGTGTCAATCAGCCCCAGCATTTT
CDR3aa: CASSTGVNQPQHF

d_gene: TRBD2
v_gene: TRBV4-3
abundance: NA
j_gene: TRBJ2-1
CDR3nt: TGCGCCAGCAGCCAACTAGCGGGAGGGCCTTATGAGCAGTTCTTC
CDR3aa: CASSQLAGGPYEQFF

d_gene: NA
v_gene: TRBV4-1
abundance: NA
j_gene: TRBJ1-2
CDR3nt: TGCGCCAGCAGCCATCCTGTGGGGGGCAACTATGGCTACACCTTC
CDR3aa: CASSHPVGGNYGYTF

d_gene: TRBD2
v_gene: TRBV6-4
abundance: NA
j_gene: TRBJ2-1
CDR3nt: TGTGCCAGCAGTGCCGCGGGAGGGAGCTCCTACAATGAGCAGTTCTTC
CDR3aa: CASSAAGGSSYNEQFF

d_gene: TRBD2
v_gene: TRBV15
abundance: NA
j_gene: TRBJ2-1
CDR3nt: TGTGCCACCAGCAGTAGCGGGAGGAGCTCCTACAATGAGCAGTTCTTC
CDR3aa: CATSSSGRSSYNEQFF

d_gene: TRBD2
v_gene: TRBV27
abundance: NA
j_gene: TRBJ2-5
CDR3nt: TGTGCCAGCAGTCCGGGGGGACTCCGAGAGACCCAGTACTTC
CDR3aa: CASSPGGLRETQYF

d_gene: TRBD2
v_gene: TRBV28
abundance: NA
j_gene: TRBJ2-7
CDR3nt: TGTGCCAGCAGCCCAGGACTAGCGGGAGGGCCGGGCGAGCAGTACTTC
CDR3aa: CASSPGLAGGPGEQYF

d_gene: NA
v_gene: TRBV29-1
abundance: NA
j_gene: TRBJ2-1
CDR3nt: TGCAGCGTTGAAGGGGGACTGCTCTCCTACAATGAGCAGTTCTTC
CDR3aa: CSVEGGLLSYNEQFF

d_gene: NA
v_gene: TRBV12-3/TRBV12-4
abundance: NA
j_gene: TRBJ2-1
CDR3nt: TGTGCCAGCAGGAGGGACAAATACAATGAGCAGTTCTTC
CDR3aa: CASRRDKYNEQFF

d_gene: NA
v_gene: TRBV27
abundance: NA
j_gene: TRBJ2-3
CDR3nt: TGTGCCAGCAGTTTAGTCAGGGTCTCCGATACGCAGTATTTT
CDR3aa: CASSLVRVSDTQYF

d_gene: TRBD2
v_gene: TRBV6-5
abundance: NA
j_gene: TRBJ2-1
CDR3nt: TGTGCCAGCAGTTCAGAATCGAGCGGGAGGACGCAGTTCTTC
CDR3aa: CASSSESSGRTQFF

d_gene: NA
v_gene: TRBV4-3
abundance: NA
j_gene: TRBJ2-2
CDR3nt: TGCGCCAGCAGCCAACGGCCTGACAACACCGGGGAGCTGTTTTTT
CDR3aa: CASSQRPDNTGELFF

d_gene: NA
v_gene: TRBV7-2
abundance: NA
j_gene: TRBJ1-5
CDR3nt: TGTGCCAGCAGCTGGACAGAGAATCAGCCCCAGCATTTT
CDR3aa: CASSWTENQPQHF

d_gene: NA
v_gene: TRBV4-3
abundance: NA
j_gene: TRBJ2-1
CDR3nt: TGCGCCAGCAGCCAAGTTAATACCCCGTTGAGCGAGCAGTTCTTC
CDR3aa: CASSQVNTPLSEQFF

d_gene: NA
v_gene: TRBV11-3
abundance: NA
j_gene: TRBJ2-1
CDR3nt: TGTGCCAGCAGCTTATACCAGGGAGGTGAGCAGTTCTTC
CDR3aa: CASSLYQGGEQFF

d_gene: NA
v_gene: TRBV6-5
abundance: NA
j_gene: TRBJ2-1
CDR3nt: TGTGCCAGCAGGGGCTTGCGCACCAGCGATGAGCAGTTCTTC
CDR3aa: CASRGLRTSDEQFF

d_gene: TRBD2
v_gene: TRBV7-6
abundance: NA
j_gene: TRBJ2-1
CDR3nt: TGTGCCAGCAGCTCTTATACCCGAGTGACTAGCGGGACTCACAATGAGCAGTTCTTC
CDR3aa: CASSSYTRVTSGTHNEQFF

d_gene: NA
v_gene: TRBV27
abundance: NA
j_gene: TRBJ2-6
CDR3nt: TGTGCCAGCAGTTTACTGGTGCCGGGAGTTATTTCTGGGGCCAACGTCCTGACTTTC
CDR3aa: CASSLLVPGVISGANVLTF

d_gene: TRBD1
v_gene: TRBV7-3
abundance: once
j_gene: TRBJ2-7
CDR3nt: TGTGCCAGCAGCCGGGACAGGGGCAACGAGCAGTACTTC
CDR3aa: CASSRDRGNEQYF

d_gene: TRBD2
v_gene: TRBV6-5
abundance: NA
j_gene: TRBJ2-1
CDR3nt: TGTGCCAGCAGTTCATTAGCGGGAGTGCTTCGGAATGAGCAGTTCTTC
CDR3aa: CASSSLAGVLRNEQFF

d_gene: NA
v_gene: TRBV2
abundance: NA
j_gene: TRBJ2-5
CDR3nt: TGTGCCAGCAGTTTAGCAACCCAGTACTTC
CDR3aa: CASSLATQYF